This T cell receptor beta chain was observed in a study of T cell responses to AZD1222 COVID-19 vaccine (TCRdb year 2021). With respect to the entire study: AZD1222 recipients with second doses at about 4 weeks or about 12 weeks were pooled, because spike-specific TCR depth and breadth did not differ between schedules. A total of more than 230 trial participants underwent TCR sequencing, of whom more than 200 had received two doses of AZD1222 and about 25 had received two doses of the MenACWY control vaccine. Trial participants were enrolled by age into 18-55, 56-69 and 70-plus year subgroups, with approximately 150, 28 and 58 TCR-sequenced participants respectively.

Study-wide conclusions, independent of this receptor: The 56-69-year group was small, and its depth increase did not reach significance, likely because of low power. Vaccine-associated CD4 TCRs spanned the whole spike protein, with dominant responses in regions 160-218 and 743-854. No day 14 peak-response samples were available, so repertoires were characterized only after the peak T cell response. Spike-specific TCR breadth and depth rose significantly after two AZD1222 doses compared with day 0 and with MenACWY recipients. Participants were mostly white British and included more females than males, and it was suggested by the authors that clonal diversity may have been underestimated. Conclusions about previously exposed vaccinees are limited, since just five or six AZD1222 recipients were seropositive for SARS-CoV-2 at baseline. Reportedly, close to half of the unique spike-specific TCRs recognized epitopes lying outside the regions that are mutated in the B.1.351 and B.1.1.7 variants.

This specimen's time point label, interpreted: baseline before first vaccination. Vaccinee samples were obtained from the UK trials COV001 and COV002, which included a single-blind randomized controlled phase 2/3 trial of AZD1222 (ChAdOx1 nCoV-19) in healthy adults. For TCRbeta chain sequencing, PBMC samples from trial participants were taken at day 0 and at day 28 after the second dose. For this clone: Its antigen is currently not known. The sample holds no much larger clone one base away, and base qualities are not on file.

Between the V and J ends, shortened by 4 bases and 4 bases respectively, the junction contains 19 bases. Via the germline V gene, CDR1 is SGDLS and CDR2 YYNGEE. The CDR3 has 16 amino acids, counting the end cysteine and phenylalanine. This entry keeps only the CDR3 DNA: 48 bases, framed from base 1. The CDR3 regions of human TCRbeta chains were analyzed by immunosequencing. As for how the authors treated the data: Repertoire TCRs were matched against a reference library of SARS-CoV-2-specific TCRs generated with the MIRA antigen-specificity platform. Breadth was defined as the fraction of unique TCRs that were SARS-CoV-2-associated, and depth was defined as the fraction of total T cells that were SARS-CoV-2-associated. Using the MIRA data, each spike-specific TCR was mapped to the spike region that the TCR reacts to and placed in a CD4 or CD8 class. Log10-transformed breadth and depth values were compared by one-way ANOVA with Sidak's multiple comparisons tests. Drawn from immuneACCESS, this table holds only the in-frame rearrangements with V and J called that TCRdb kept. Clones are partly lost; checked studies trace under half to an unresolved V gene and leave the rest unexplained. That table is the source of V, J and clone size, and D and trimming were worked out from the DNA. Counted in this sample were roughly 130,000 clones; 80% to 90% of them appeared once. Approximately 1.5% of the sample comes from the top ten.

The sequence came from an adult in good health. The sample in question was peripheral blood, obtained on day 0 of AZD1222 vaccination. The chain couples TRBV9 to TRBJ2-3, with no reliable assignment of the D segment. The nucleotides read TGTGCCAGCAGCTCGCCTGGGCAGCCGAAACCAGATACGCAGTATTTT. Its protein is CASSSPGQPKPDTQYF.